This T cell receptor beta chain was documented in a study of T cell changes during pregnancy in multiple sclerosis. Repertoires were generated with immunoSEQ multiplex PCR, while TCRdb's copy carries only in-frame clones and drops some. The repertoire holds 80,000 to 100,000 clones, with under 95% as singletons. The V segment lost 4 bases and the J segment 1 base; nucleotides outside the gene matches: 7. The CDR3 has 15 residues. CDR1 is SGHKS and CDR2 is YYEKEE in the germline V gene (reference sequence). This receptor was obtained from a female donor with multiple sclerosis, enrolled in a pregnancy study. V usage is TRBV5-5 and J usage is TRBJ2-5, with 7 bases lining up with TRBD1. Material: peripheral blood, obtained after pregnancy. CDR3 DNA: TGTGCCAGCAGCCCCGTTGGACAGGTCCAAGAGACCCAGTACTTC. Protein sequence: CASSPVGQVQETQYF.